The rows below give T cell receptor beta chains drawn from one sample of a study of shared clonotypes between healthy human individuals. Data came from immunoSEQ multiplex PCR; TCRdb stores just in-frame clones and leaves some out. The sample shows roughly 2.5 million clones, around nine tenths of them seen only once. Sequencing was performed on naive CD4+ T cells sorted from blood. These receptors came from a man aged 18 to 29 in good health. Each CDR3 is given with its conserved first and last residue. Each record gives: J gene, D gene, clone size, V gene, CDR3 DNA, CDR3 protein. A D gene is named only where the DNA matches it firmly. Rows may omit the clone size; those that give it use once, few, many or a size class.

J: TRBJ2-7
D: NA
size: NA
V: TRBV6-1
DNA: TGTGCCAGCACTCTCCGGCGGAGCGAATACTACGAGCAGTACTTC
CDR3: CASTLRRSEYYEQYF

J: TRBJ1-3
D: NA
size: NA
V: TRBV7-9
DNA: TGTGCCAGCAGCTTAGCGCTAGGGTTGGACTCTGGAAACACCATATATTTT
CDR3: CASSLALGLDSGNTIYF

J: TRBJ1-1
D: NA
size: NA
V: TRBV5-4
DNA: TGTGCCAGCAGCCGACCTAACACTGAAGCTTTCTTT
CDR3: CASSRPNTEAFF

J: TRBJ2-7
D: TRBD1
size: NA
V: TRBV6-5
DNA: TGTGCCAGCAGGGAGCAACAGGGGGCGGGGGAGCAGTACTTC
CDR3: CASREQQGAGEQYF

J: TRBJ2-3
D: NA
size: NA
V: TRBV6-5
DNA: TGTGCCAGCTCGGGACCGTCTACAGATACGCAGTATTTT
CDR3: CASSGPSTDTQYF

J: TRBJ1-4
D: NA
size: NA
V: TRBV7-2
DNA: TGTGCCATTCAAGTAGGAACAACTAATGAAAAACTGTTTTTT
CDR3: CAIQVGTTNEKLFF

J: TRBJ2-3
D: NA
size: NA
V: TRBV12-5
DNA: TGTGCTAGTGGTCGGCGGACTAGCACAGATACGCAGTATTTT
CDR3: CASGRRTSTDTQYF

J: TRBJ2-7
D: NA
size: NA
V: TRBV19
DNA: TGTGCCAGTAGTACCGGCGGGATGGCCTACGAGCAGTACTTC
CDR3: CASSTGGMAYEQYF

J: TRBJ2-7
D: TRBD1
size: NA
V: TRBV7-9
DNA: TGTGCCAGCAGCCCGACAGGGGATAAGTTGAGAGTATACGAGCAGTACTTC
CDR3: CASSPTGDKLRVYEQYF

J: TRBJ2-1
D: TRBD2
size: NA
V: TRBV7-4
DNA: TGTGCCAGCAGCTTAAAGGTGGCGCGGGGGGTCGCCTACAATGAGCAGTTCTTC
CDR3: CASSLKVARGVAYNEQFF

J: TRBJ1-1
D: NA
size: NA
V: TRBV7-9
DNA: TGTGCCAGCAGCTTTAACAGTGGAGGGGGTTGGTACACTGAAGCTTTCTTT
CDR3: CASSFNSGGGWYTEAFF

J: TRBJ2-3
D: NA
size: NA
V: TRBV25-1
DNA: TGTGCCAGCAGTGAAGTCCGGGATGCAGATACGCAGTATTTT
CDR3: CASSEVRDADTQYF

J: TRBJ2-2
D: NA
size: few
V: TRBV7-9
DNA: TGTGCCAGCAGCTTAGAGGCCGGGGAGCTGTTTTTT
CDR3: CASSLEAGELFF

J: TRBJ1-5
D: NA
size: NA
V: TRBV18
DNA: TGTGCCAGCTCACCGGGCAACAATCAGCCCCAGCATTTT
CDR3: CASSPGNNQPQHF

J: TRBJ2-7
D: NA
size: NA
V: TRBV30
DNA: TGTGCCTGGAGTGCAGGGCGGGCGGACGAGCAGTACTTC
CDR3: CAWSAGRADEQYF

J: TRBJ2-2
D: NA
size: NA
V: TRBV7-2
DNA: TGTGCCAGCAGCGCGGTGAACACCGGGGAGCTGTTTTTT
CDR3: CASSAVNTGELFF

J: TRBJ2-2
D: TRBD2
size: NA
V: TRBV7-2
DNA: TGTGCCAGCAGCTTGCCGGGACTAGCGGTGAACACCGGGGAGCTGTTTTTT
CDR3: CASSLPGLAVNTGELFF

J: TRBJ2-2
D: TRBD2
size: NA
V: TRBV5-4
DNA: TGTGCCAGCAGAGCTAGCGGGGGGGCCGGGGAGCTGTTTTTT
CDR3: CASRASGGAGELFF

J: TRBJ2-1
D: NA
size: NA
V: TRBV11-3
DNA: TGTGCCAGCAGCTTAGGGGGATCCTACAATGAGCAGTTCTTC
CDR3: CASSLGGSYNEQFF

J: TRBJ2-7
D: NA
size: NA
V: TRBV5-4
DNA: TGTGCCAGCAGCTTGCCTGGAGACCTTGGGGAGCAGTACTTC
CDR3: CASSLPGDLGEQYF

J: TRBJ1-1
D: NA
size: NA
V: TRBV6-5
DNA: TGTGCCAGCAGACCCGAAGGGAGAACAGAAGCTTTCTTT
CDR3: CASRPEGRTEAFF

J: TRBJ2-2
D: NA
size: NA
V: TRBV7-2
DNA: TGTGCCAGCAGCCCCCGACTGGCATCCGGGGAGCTGTTTTTT
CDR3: CASSPRLASGELFF

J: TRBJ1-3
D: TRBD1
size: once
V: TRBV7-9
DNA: TGTGCCAGCAGCCCGGGGGACAGGGTTGGAAACACCATATATTTT
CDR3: CASSPGDRVGNTIYF

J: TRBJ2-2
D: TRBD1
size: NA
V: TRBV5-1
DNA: TGCGCCAGCAGCCTAACAGGGGGCAACGGGGAGCTGTTTTTT
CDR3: CASSLTGGNGELFF

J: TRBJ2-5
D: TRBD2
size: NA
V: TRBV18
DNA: TGTGCCAGCTCACCTGGGACTAGCGAGACCCAGTACTTC
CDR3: CASSPGTSETQYF

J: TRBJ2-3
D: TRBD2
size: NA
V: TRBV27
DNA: TGTGCCAGCAGTTTCCCTAGCGGGGGGATAGATACGCAGTATTTT
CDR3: CASSFPSGGIDTQYF

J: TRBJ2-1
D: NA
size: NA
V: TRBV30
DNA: TGTGCCTGGGGACAGTGGGAAGAGCAGTTCTTC
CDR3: CAWGQWEEQFF

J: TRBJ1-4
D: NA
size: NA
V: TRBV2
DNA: TGTGCCACCCAACCGAGACAGAATAATGAAAAACTGTTTTTT
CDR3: CATQPRQNNEKLFF

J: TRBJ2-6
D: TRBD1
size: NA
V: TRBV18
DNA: TGTGCCAGCTCACCTAAAACAGGGGCCCAATTGTCTGGGGCCAACGTCCTGACTTTC
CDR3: CASSPKTGAQLSGANVLTF

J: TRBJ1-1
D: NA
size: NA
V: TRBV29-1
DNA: TGCAGCGTTGAAGATCGGCAGAACACTGAAGCTTTCTTT
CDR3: CSVEDRQNTEAFF

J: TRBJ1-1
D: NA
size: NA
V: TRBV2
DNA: TGTGCCAGCACTGGACAGCTGAACACTGAAGCTTTCTTT
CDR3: CASTGQLNTEAFF

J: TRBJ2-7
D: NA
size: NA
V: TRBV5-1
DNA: TGCGCCAGCAGCCAGGCAGTAATAGCGTCCTACGAGCAGTACTTC
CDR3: CASSQAVIASYEQYF

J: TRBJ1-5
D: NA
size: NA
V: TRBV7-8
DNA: TGTGCCAGCAGCCTCAGATTGAACAGGGTAGATAGCAATCAGCCCCAGCATTTT
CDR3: CASSLRLNRVDSNQPQHF

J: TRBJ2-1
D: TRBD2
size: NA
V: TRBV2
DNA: TGTGCCAGCACACTAGCGGGAGGAGTTGAGCAGTTCTTC
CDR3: CASTLAGGVEQFF

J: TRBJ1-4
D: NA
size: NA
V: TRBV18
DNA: TGTGCCAGCTCACCCCTCACTGGGACTAATGAAAAACTGTTTTTT
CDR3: CASSPLTGTNEKLFF

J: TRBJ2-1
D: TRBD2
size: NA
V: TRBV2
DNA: TGTGCCAGCAAGGCGGGGGCCTACAATGAGCAGTTCTTC
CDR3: CASKAGAYNEQFF

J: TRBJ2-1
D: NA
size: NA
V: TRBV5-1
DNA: TGCGCCAGCAGCTTCAACACGGGACAAGCCTACAATGAGCAGTTCTTC
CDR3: CASSFNTGQAYNEQFF

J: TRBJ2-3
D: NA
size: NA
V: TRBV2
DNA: TGTGCCAGCAGGGGTCCCACAGATACGCAGTATTTT
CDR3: CASRGPTDTQYF

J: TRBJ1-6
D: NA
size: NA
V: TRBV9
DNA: TGTGCCAGCAGCTTCGGGGGGGAAGGCTCACCCCTCCACTTT
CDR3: CASSFGGEGSPLHF

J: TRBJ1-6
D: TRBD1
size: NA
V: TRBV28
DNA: TGTGCCAGCAGAACAGGGGGATCGAATTCACCCCTCCACTTT
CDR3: CASRTGGSNSPLHF

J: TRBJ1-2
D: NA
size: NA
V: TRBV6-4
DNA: TGTGCCAGCAGTGACTCGGGGACTCTTGGCTACACCTTC
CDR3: CASSDSGTLGYTF

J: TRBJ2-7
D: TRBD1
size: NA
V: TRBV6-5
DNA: TGTGCCAGCAGTTACTCGCGGGACAGGGTATCCGAGCAGTACTTC
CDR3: CASSYSRDRVSEQYF

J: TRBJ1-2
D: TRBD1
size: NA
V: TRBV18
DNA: TGTGCCAGCTCACCAACCCAGGGGGACTATGGCTACACCTTC
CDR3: CASSPTQGDYGYTF

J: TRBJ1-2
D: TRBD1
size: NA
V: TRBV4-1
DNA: TGCGCCAGCAGCCAAGATTTTCCAGGGGGCTCTGGCTACACCTTC
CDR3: CASSQDFPGGSGYTF

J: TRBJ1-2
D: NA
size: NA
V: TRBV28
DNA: TGTGCCAGCAGTTTCGCGCCCCTCGGAAACTATGGCTACACCTTC
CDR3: CASSFAPLGNYGYTF

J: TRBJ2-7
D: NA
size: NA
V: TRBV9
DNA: TGTGCCAGCAGCGTAGGGGGGTGGTCTGGCGAGCAGTACTTC
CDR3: CASSVGGWSGEQYF

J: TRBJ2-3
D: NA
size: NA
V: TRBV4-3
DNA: TGCGCCAGCAGTTCCCTTAGCACAGATACGCAGTATTTT
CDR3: CASSSLSTDTQYF

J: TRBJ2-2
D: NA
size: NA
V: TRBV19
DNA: TGTGCCAGTGTGGTGGGTTCCAACACCGGGGAGCTGTTTTTT
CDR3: CASVVGSNTGELFF

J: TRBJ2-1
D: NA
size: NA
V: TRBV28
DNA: TGTGCCAGCAGTTTTGCCCCGATAAATGAGCAGTTCTTC
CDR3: CASSFAPINEQFF

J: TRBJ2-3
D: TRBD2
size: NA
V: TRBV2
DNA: TGTGCCAGCAGCGCGGGACTAGTGAAGATCACAGATACGCAGTATTTT
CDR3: CASSAGLVKITDTQYF

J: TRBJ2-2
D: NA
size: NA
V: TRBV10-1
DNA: TGCGCCAGCAGTGATTATCCCGGGGAGCTGTTTTTT
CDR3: CASSDYPGELFF

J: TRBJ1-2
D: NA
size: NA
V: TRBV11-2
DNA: TGTGCCAGCAGCCTCCGGACCAACTATGGCTACACCTTC
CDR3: CASSLRTNYGYTF

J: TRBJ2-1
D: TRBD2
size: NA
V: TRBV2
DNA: TGTGCCAGCAGGGAAACTAGCGGGGGGGCCGACGAGCAGTTCTTC
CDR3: CASRETSGGADEQFF

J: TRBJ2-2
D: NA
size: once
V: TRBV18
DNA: TGTGCCAGCTCACCACCGAGGGGGACTAACACCGGGGAGCTGTTTTTT
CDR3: CASSPPRGTNTGELFF

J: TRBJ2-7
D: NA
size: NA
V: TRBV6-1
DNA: TGTGCCAGCAGTGGACTCGTGGGAGCCTACGAGCAGTACTTC
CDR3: CASSGLVGAYEQYF

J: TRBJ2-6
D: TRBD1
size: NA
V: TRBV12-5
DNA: TGTGCTAGTGGTTCAGGACAGGGCACTTCCTCTGGGGCCAACGTCCTGACTTTC
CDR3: CASGSGQGTSSGANVLTF

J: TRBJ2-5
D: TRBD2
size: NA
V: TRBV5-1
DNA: TGCGCCAGCAGCTTTTCTAGCGGGGGGATGGGAGAGACCCAGTACTTC
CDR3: CASSFSSGGMGETQYF

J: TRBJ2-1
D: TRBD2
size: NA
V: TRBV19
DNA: TGTGCCAGTAGTCCCTTTGCGGCGGGGGGGCCCCATGAGCAGTTCTTC
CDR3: CASSPFAAGGPHEQFF

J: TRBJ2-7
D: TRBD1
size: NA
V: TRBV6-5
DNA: TGTGCCAGCAGTTACTCACGACAGGGGAGCTACGAGCAGTACTTC
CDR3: CASSYSRQGSYEQYF